This TCR beta chain was recovered during a study of cytomegalovirus exposure and HLA in healthy donors. Study context: As released early, the data held roughly 85 million unique TCRs from HLA-typed donors.

60 Vbeta and 13 Jbeta primers were used in PCR. The repertoire was sequenced with immunoSEQ multiplex PCR; TCRdb's copy has only in-frame clones and lacks some. The data contain approximately 150,000 clones, 68% of them seen just once; the ten biggest clones take up about 3%. The CDR3 consists of 16 residues. The V gene lost 4 bases and the J gene lost 5 bases, with 18 bases spanning the gap. CDR1 and CDR2 from the germline V gene are SGHDT and YYEEEE. The V and J genes are TRBV5-6 and TRBJ2-2, with TRBD2 as a possible D gene (5 bases). The receptor comes from a woman aged 40 to 50 in good health and CMV-seropositive. The sample consisted of PBMCs. CDR3 sequence: CASSPRPPGSTGELFF. The CDR3 DNA reads TGTGCCAGCAGCCCCAGGCCTCCGGGATCGACCGGGGAGCTGTTTTTT.